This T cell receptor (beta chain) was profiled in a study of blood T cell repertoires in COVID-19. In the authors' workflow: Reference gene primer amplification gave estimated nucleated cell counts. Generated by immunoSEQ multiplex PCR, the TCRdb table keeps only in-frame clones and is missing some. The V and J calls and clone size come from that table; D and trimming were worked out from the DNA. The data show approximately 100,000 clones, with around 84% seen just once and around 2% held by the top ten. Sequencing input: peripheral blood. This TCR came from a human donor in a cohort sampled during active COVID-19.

This CDR3 is CASSYSGGLGSPLHF. The CDR3 coding sequence is TGTGCCAGCAGTTACTCCGGGGGGCTAGGGTCACCCCTCCACTTT. The chain combines TRBV6-5 with TRBJ1-6; TRBD1 might be the D (6 bases). The ends were cut back, 0 bases at V and 10 bases at J, with 13 bases in the middle. The CDR3 length is 15 residues. Germline V gives CDR1 MNHEY, CDR2 SVGAGI.